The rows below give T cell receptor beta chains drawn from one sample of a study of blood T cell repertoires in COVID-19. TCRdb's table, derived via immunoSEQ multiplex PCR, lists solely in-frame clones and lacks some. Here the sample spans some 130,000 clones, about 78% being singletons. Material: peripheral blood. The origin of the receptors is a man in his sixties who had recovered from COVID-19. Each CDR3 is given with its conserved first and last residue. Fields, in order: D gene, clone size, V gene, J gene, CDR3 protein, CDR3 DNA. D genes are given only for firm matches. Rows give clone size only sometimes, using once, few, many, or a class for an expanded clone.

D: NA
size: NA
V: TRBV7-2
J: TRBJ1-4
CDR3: CASSPRQGTNEKLFF
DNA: TGTGCCAGCAGCCCCCGGCAGGGGACTAATGAAAAACTGTTTTTT

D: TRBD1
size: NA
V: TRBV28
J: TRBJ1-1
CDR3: CASSAGQGKVNTEAFF
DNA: TGTGCCAGCAGTGCCGGACAGGGCAAGGTGAACACTGAAGCTTTCTTT

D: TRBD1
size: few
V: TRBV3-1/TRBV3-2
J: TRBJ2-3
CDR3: CASSQGTGELGAQYF
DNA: TGTGCCAGCAGCCAAGGCACAGGGGAGTTAGGAGCGCAGTATTTT

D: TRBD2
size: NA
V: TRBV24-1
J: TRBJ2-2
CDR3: CATSDRGTSANTGELFF
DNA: TGTGCCACCAGTGACCGCGGGACTAGCGCAAACACCGGGGAGCTGTTTTTT

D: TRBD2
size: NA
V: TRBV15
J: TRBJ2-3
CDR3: CATSSRTSGGHTQYF
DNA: TGTGCCACCAGCAGTAGGACTAGCGGAGGGCATACGCAGTATTTT

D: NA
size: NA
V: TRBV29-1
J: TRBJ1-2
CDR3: CSVEDQWQGPYGYTF
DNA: TGCAGCGTTGAAGATCAGTGGCAGGGGCCCTATGGCTACACCTTC

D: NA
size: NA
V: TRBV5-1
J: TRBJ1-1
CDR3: CASSSTGNTEAFF
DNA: TGCGCCAGCAGCTCCACAGGGAACACTGAAGCTTTCTTT

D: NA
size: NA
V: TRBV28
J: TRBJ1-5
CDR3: CASSFRGLGPQHF
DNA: TGTGCCAGCAGTTTTCGGGGTCTGGGGCCCCAGCATTTT

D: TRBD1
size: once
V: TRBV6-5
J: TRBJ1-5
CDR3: CASSSQTGSVQPQHF
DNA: TGTGCCAGCAGTTCCCAGACAGGGTCGGTTCAGCCCCAGCATTTT

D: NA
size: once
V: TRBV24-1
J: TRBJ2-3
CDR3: CATSDSGFADTQYF
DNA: TGTGCCACCAGTGATTCCGGTTTCGCAGATACGCAGTATTTT

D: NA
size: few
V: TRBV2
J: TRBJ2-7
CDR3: CASRKLSYEQYF
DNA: TGTGCCAGCAGGAAACTCTCCTACGAGCAGTACTTC

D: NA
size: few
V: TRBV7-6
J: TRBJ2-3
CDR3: CASSPIPSFQADTQYF
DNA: TGTGCCAGCAGCCCCATTCCTAGCTTCCAAGCAGATACGCAGTATTTT

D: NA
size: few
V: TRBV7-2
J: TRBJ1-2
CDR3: CASSFAERGGYTF
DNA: TGTGCCAGCAGCTTCGCTGAGCGAGGAGGCTACACCTTC

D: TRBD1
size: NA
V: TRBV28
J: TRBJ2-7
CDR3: CASRRQGPTYEQYF
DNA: TGTGCCAGCAGACGACAGGGCCCCACCTACGAGCAGTACTTC

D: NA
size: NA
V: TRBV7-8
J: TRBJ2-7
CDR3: CASSPRLRTYEQYF
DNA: TGTGCCAGCAGCCCCAGGCTGAGAACCTACGAGCAGTACTTC

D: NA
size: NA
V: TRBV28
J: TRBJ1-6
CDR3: CASSGSGRDSPLHF
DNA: TGTGCCAGCAGTGGCTCGGGGAGGGATTCACCCCTCCACTTT

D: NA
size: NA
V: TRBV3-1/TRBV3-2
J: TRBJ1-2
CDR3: CATIGRVEGYTF
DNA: TGTGCCACCATTGGCAGGGTGGAAGGCTACACCTTC

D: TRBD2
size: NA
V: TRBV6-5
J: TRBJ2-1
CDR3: CATAPGLASYNEQFF
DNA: TGTGCCACCGCGCCGGGACTAGCTTCCTACAATGAGCAGTTCTTC

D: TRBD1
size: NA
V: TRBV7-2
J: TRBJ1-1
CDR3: CASSLTGGTKAFF
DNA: TGTGCCAGCAGTTTAACAGGGGGCACTAAAGCTTTCTTT

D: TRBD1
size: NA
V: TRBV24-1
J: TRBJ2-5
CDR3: CATSDRQGELETQYF
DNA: TGTGCCACCAGTGACCGGCAGGGGGAATTGGAGACCCAGTACTTC

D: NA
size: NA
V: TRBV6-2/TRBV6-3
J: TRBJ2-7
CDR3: CASSYNRQGSFSYEQYF
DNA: TGTGCCAGCAGTTACAATCGTCAGGGGTCCTTCTCCTACGAGCAGTACTTC

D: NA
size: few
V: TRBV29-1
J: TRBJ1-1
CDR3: CSVERSLGGTFF
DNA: TGCAGCGTTGAAAGGTCCCTCGGAGGTACTTTCTTT

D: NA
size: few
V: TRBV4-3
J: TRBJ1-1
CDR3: CASSQDSFGAAFF
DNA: TGCGCCAGCAGCCAAGATAGCTTTGGTGCAGCTTTCTTT

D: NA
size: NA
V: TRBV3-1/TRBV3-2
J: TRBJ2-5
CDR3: CASSPMAGPQETQYF
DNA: TGTGCCAGCAGCCCAATGGCGGGGCCCCAAGAGACCCAGTACTTC

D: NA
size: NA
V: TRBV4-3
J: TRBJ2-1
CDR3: CASSQDLGTFYNEQFF
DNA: TGCGCCAGCAGCCAAGATCTCGGGACATTCTACAATGAGCAGTTCTTC

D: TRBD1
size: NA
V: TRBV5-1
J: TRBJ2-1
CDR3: CASSLGTGRYNEQFF
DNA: TGCGCCAGCAGCTTAGGGACAGGGCGGTACAATGAGCAGTTCTTC

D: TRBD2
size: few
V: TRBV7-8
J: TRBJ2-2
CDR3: CASSGRLAGGNPGELFF
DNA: TGTGCCAGCAGCGGCCGACTAGCGGGAGGGAATCCCGGGGAGCTGTTTTTT

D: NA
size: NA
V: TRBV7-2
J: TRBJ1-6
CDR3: CASSLERTGNSPLHF
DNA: TGTGCCAGCAGCTTAGAAAGGACGGGGAATTCACCCCTCCACTTT

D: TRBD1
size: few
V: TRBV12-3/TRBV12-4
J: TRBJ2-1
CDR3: CASSRQGNEQFF
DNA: TGTGCCAGCAGTCGACAGGGCAATGAGCAGTTCTTC